This T cell receptor (beta chain) originates from a study of cytomegalovirus exposure and HLA in healthy donors. This PCR relied on a set of 60 Vbeta primers and 13 Jbeta primers. In the original analysis: In a later analysis, the count reached some 88 million unique TCR beta chains, with 8.5 million to 14 million shared. Method: immunoSEQ multiplex PCR; TCRdb's copy keeps in-frame clones and lacks some. Clonal size and the V and J genes are those of that table, whereas D and trimming came from the DNA. The sample shows over 50,000 clones, roughly four fifths of them seen only once. With regard to this clone: Its antigen is unidentified.

Study results and caveats: A link between a missense DCLRE1C variant and TCR beta V- and J-gene trimming emerged from a later analysis. Sequencing likely caused a cluster of highly shared sequence variants.

This clonotype originated in a man aged 40-49 years in good health and CMV-seronegative. The specimen sequenced was PBMCs.

CDR3 DNA sequence: TGTGCCATCAACCGACGACAGGGGCGAATCAATGAGCAGTTCTTC. Its protein product is CAINRRQGRINEQFF. This chain links TRBV11-2 with TRBJ2-1; 8 bases line up with TRBD1. This CDR3 contains 15 residues. V dropped 10 bases and J dropped 6; count of bases not matched to a gene: 14. Per germline, CDR1 SGHAT and CDR2 FQNNGV.